This is a list of T cell receptor beta chains from one sample in a study of shared T cell receptors in the human thymus. This table comes from immunoSEQ multiplex PCR, and its TCRdb copy is limited to in-frame clones, with some not included. The repertoire consists of roughly 660,000 clones, with approximately 87% occurring once and the leading ten covering around 0.01%. The sample was also reused in another study, on human thymus T cells.

Sequenced material: thymocytes. These receptors came from a boy in the first two years of life with a congenital heart defect. The CDR3 runs from the conserved cysteine through the conserved F or W. A D gene is named only where the DNA matches it firmly. The listing skips clone size in some rows; elsewhere it reads once, few, many or a size class.

v_gene,len,abundance,d_gene,j_gene,CDR3aa,CDR3nt
TRBV4-1,16,-,-,TRBJ2-7,CASSPYADRISYEQYF,TGCGCCAGCAGCCCCTATGCGGACAGAATCAGCTACGAGCAGTACTTC
TRBV6-5,13,-,-,TRBJ2-1,CATPDRSYNEQFF,TGTGCCACCCCAGACAGGTCCTACAATGAGCAGTTCTTC
TRBV19,17,-,TRBD1,TRBJ2-1,CASLRTGGPSSYNEQFF,TGTGCCAGCCTTAGGACAGGGGGTCCTAGCTCCTACAATGAGCAGTTCTTC
TRBV28,18,-,TRBD2,TRBJ2-7,CASSLGVTSGRGVDEQYF,TGTGCCAGCAGTTTAGGGGTAACTAGCGGGAGGGGGGTTGATGAGCAGTACTTC
TRBV7-8,14,-,-,TRBJ2-1,CASSRGDSEDEQFF,TGTGCCAGCAGCCGCGGGGACTCCGAGGATGAGCAGTTCTTC
TRBV4-3,15,few,-,TRBJ1-3,CASSQEVVSGNTIYF,TGCGCCAGCAGCCAAGAGGTAGTCTCTGGAAACACCATATATTTT
TRBV6-1,15,-,-,TRBJ1-2,CASSEVVGGNGGYTF,TGTGCCAGCAGTGAAGTCGTGGGGGGGAACGGAGGCTACACCTTC
TRBV5-6,14,-,TRBD1,TRBJ2-5,CASSLAGQTETQYF,TGTGCCAGCAGCTTGGCGGGACAGACAGAGACCCAGTACTTC
TRBV29-1,13,-,TRBD2,TRBJ2-2,CSVASGRTGELFF,TGCAGCGTTGCAAGCGGGAGGACCGGGGAGCTGTTTTTT
TRBV14,15,-,TRBD1,TRBJ2-7,CASSQEQGSTYEQYF,TGTGCCAGCAGCCAAGAACAGGGGAGCACCTACGAGCAGTACTTC
TRBV2,11,-,-,TRBJ2-2,CASSGTGELFF,TGTGCCAGCAGCGGCACCGGGGAGCTGTTTTTT
TRBV7-9,14,-,TRBD1,TRBJ1-1,CASSPGQGHTEAFF,TGTGCCAGCAGCCCCGGACAGGGACATACTGAAGCTTTCTTT
TRBV4-3,17,-,TRBD2,TRBJ2-5,CASSQDLTSGRQETQYF,TGCGCCAGCAGCCAAGACTTGACTAGCGGGAGGCAAGAGACCCAGTACTTC
TRBV29-1,13,-,-,TRBJ1-4,CSVDVSGRRGLFF,TGCAGCGTTGATGTGTCAGGGCGCCGCGGACTGTTTTTT
TRBV5-1,16,-,-,TRBJ2-1,CASSLGPVRVYNEQFF,TGCGCCAGCAGCTTGGGGCCAGTTCGGGTCTACAATGAGCAGTTCTTC
TRBV7-8,14,-,TRBD1,TRBJ2-7,CASSHRQGPYEQYF,TGTGCCAGCAGCCACAGACAGGGGCCCTACGAGCAGTACTTC
TRBV7-8,22,-,TRBD2,TRBJ2-2,CASSAQGQGTSGRAGNTGELFF,TGTGCCAGCAGCGCCCAGGGACAGGGAACTAGCGGGAGGGCCGGGAACACCGGGGAGCTGTTTTTT
TRBV4-2,20,few,TRBD1,TRBJ2-2,CASSPEPKELDRGRPGELFF,TGTGCCAGCAGCCCAGAGCCGAAAGAACTGGACAGGGGGCGCCCCGGGGAGCTGTTTTTT
TRBV28,14,-,-,TRBJ2-3,CASSLAGRTDTQYF,TGTGCCAGCAGTTTAGCGGGGCGCACAGATACGCAGTATTTT
TRBV6-5,14,-,TRBD1,TRBJ1-1,CASRRQGVRTEAFF,TGTGCCAGCAGGCGACAGGGGGTAAGGACTGAAGCTTTCTTT
TRBV6-4,15,once,TRBD2,TRBJ2-5,CASSSGGAGEETQYF,TGTGCCAGCAGCAGCGGGGGGGCGGGAGAAGAGACCCAGTACTTC
TRBV11-3,13,-,-,TRBJ1-3,CASAPGCGNTIYF,TGTGCCAGCGCACCAGGGTGTGGAAACACCATATATTTT
TRBV27,11,-,TRBD1,TRBJ2-7,CASRDRGEQYF,TGTGCCAGCAGAGACAGGGGCGAGCAGTACTTC
TRBV29-1,15,once,-,TRBJ2-1,CSVDPTGRASNEQFF,TGCAGCGTGGACCCGACAGGACGTGCGAGCAATGAGCAGTTCTTC
TRBV12-5,11,few,-,TRBJ2-3,CASRGGDTQYF,TGTGCTAGCCGAGGTGGGGATACGCAGTATTTT
TRBV10-3,14,-,TRBD1,TRBJ2-7,CAIATGGTSYEQYF,TGTGCCATCGCGACAGGGGGTACCTCCTACGAGCAGTACTTC
TRBV28,11,-,-,TRBJ2-7,CASGGLRGQYF,TGTGCCAGCGGCGGCCTACGAGGGCAGTACTTC
TRBV11-3,17,-,-,TRBJ2-1,CASSPRLVFCSYNEQFF,TGTGCCAGCAGCCCCCGACTAGTCTTCTGCTCCTACAATGAGCAGTTCTTC
TRBV7-6,18,-,TRBD2,TRBJ2-2,CASSLVTSGRVDTGELFF,TGTGCCAGCAGCTTAGTAACTAGCGGGAGAGTCGACACCGGGGAGCTGTTTTTT
TRBV7-9,9,few,-,TRBJ1-1,CASSPSAFF,TGTGCCAGCAGCCCCTCGGCTTTCTTT
TRBV4-2,16,-,TRBD2,TRBJ2-7,CASSRPGTSWGHEQYF,TGTGCCAGCAGCCGCCCCGGGACTAGTTGGGGCCACGAGCAGTACTTC
TRBV15,17,-,-,TRBJ1-2,CATSRDGRRGRGHVYTF,TGTGCCACCAGCAGAGATGGCCGCCGCGGCAGGGGCCACGTCTACACCTTC
TRBV18,16,-,TRBD2,TRBJ2-7,CASSPHGLAGFDEQYF,TGTGCCAGCTCACCCCACGGGCTAGCGGGATTCGACGAGCAGTACTTC
TRBV5-8,14,-,TRBD1,TRBJ2-1,CASSLGQGYNEQFF,TGTGCCAGCAGCTTGGGACAGGGTTACAATGAGCAGTTCTTC
TRBV28,13,few,-,TRBJ2-7,CASSPLTRVFRYF,TGTGCCAGCAGCCCTCTGACTAGGGTCTTCCGGTACTTC
TRBV4-3,16,-,-,TRBJ1-2,CASSQVRQGKNYGYTF,TGCGCCAGCAGCCAAGTTCGGCAGGGAAAGAACTATGGCTACACCTTC
TRBV9,14,-,TRBD1,TRBJ1-4,CASSVEGQNEKLFF,TGTGCCAGCAGCGTAGAGGGACAGAATGAAAAACTGTTTTTT
TRBV5-6,16,-,TRBD2,TRBJ2-1,CASSSHVAGLPNEQFF,TGTGCCAGCAGCTCCCATGTAGCGGGACTACCCAATGAGCAGTTCTTC
TRBV4-2,14,-,-,TRBJ2-3,CASSPGWITDTQYF,TGTGCCAGCAGCCCGGGATGGATCACAGATACGCAGTATTTT
TRBV9,16,-,-,TRBJ1-1,CASSVGTAPGFTEAFF,TGTGCCAGCAGCGTAGGGACAGCCCCAGGGTTCACTGAAGCTTTCTTT
TRBV29-1,17,-,TRBD1,TRBJ2-6,CSVEDPGQGSGANVLTF,TGCAGCGTTGAAGACCCGGGACAGGGGTCTGGGGCCAACGTCCTGACTTTC
TRBV4-3,16,-,TRBD1,TRBJ2-5,CASSPGTGADQETQYF,TGCGCCAGCAGCCCGGGGACAGGGGCTGACCAAGAGACCCAGTACTTC